The rows below give T cell receptor beta chains drawn from one sample of a study of T cell responses to AZD1222 COVID-19 vaccine. Clones were sequenced by immunoSEQ multiplex PCR, and TCRdb holds only the in-frame ones, with some missing. Altogether more than 95,000 clones are present, around 89% being singletons, with the ten largest covering approximately 18%. Sequencing used peripheral blood, obtained on day 0 of AZD1222 vaccination. These receptors were obtained from an adult in good health. Both conserved end residues are part of each CDR3. Fields, in order: J gene, V gene, CDR3 protein.

J gene: TRBJ1-1; V gene: TRBV18; CDR3 protein: CASSPLTENTEAFF
J gene: TRBJ2-3; V gene: TRBV5-4; CDR3 protein: CASSLVASGVTDTQYF
J gene: TRBJ1-4; V gene: TRBV6-5; CDR3 protein: CASSLARGRDEKLFF
J gene: TRBJ1-2; V gene: TRBV6-1; CDR3 protein: CASSENYGYTF
J gene: TRBJ1-1; V gene: TRBV30; CDR3 protein: CAWSNGWGVEAFF
J gene: TRBJ1-5; V gene: TRBV2; CDR3 protein: CASSEATGLGIQPQHF
J gene: TRBJ1-5; V gene: TRBV27; CDR3 protein: CASSLAGISGQPQHF
J gene: TRBJ2-6; V gene: TRBV3-1/TRBV3-2; CDR3 protein: CASSQARFEANVLTF
J gene: TRBJ2-3; V gene: TRBV29-1; CDR3 protein: CSVEIKYGTDTQYF
J gene: TRBJ2-5; V gene: TRBV9; CDR3 protein: CASSERGTFQETQYF
J gene: TRBJ2-3; V gene: TRBV10-3; CDR3 protein: CAISPIHRGGTDTQYF
J gene: TRBJ2-3; V gene: TRBV5-6; CDR3 protein: CASSLSMSETQYF
J gene: TRBJ2-1; V gene: TRBV30; CDR3 protein: CAWTQRGSSYNEQFF
J gene: TRBJ1-1; V gene: TRBV6-4; CDR3 protein: CASSAEYRGLAFF
J gene: TRBJ1-2; V gene: TRBV7-3; CDR3 protein: CASSLQPTGARGYTF
J gene: TRBJ2-1; V gene: TRBV4-2; CDR3 protein: CASSALAGGYYNEQFF
J gene: TRBJ1-1; V gene: TRBV18; CDR3 protein: CASSNDRVGMNTEAFF
J gene: TRBJ1-5; V gene: TRBV10-1; CDR3 protein: CASSESSEGRKFFSNQPQHF
J gene: TRBJ1-1; V gene: TRBV18; CDR3 protein: CASSPRPPSLMNTEAFF
J gene: TRBJ1-1; V gene: TRBV25-1; CDR3 protein: CASSLGRMNTEAFF
J gene: TRBJ2-7; V gene: TRBV6-5; CDR3 protein: CASSYRGPHEQYF
J gene: TRBJ2-1; V gene: TRBV5-1; CDR3 protein: CASSLDRENNEQFF
J gene: TRBJ2-7; V gene: TRBV19; CDR3 protein: CASSREWGGNEQYF
J gene: TRBJ2-7; V gene: TRBV4-1; CDR3 protein: CASSQTTSYEQYF
J gene: TRBJ1-1; V gene: TRBV18; CDR3 protein: CASSPGHRFTEAFF
J gene: TRBJ1-1; V gene: TRBV29-1; CDR3 protein: CSVSSGQNTEAFF
J gene: TRBJ1-2; V gene: TRBV4-2; CDR3 protein: CASSPAEVGYGYTF
J gene: TRBJ2-1; V gene: TRBV10-3; CDR3 protein: CAISVSRGENEQFF